This entry is about one T cell receptor (beta chain). Individually, cDNA molecules had unique molecular identifiers attached to them. Via MiXCR, TCRdb re-called the 5' RACE reads, giving one row per CDR3 protein. Of 70,000 to 90,000 distinct CDR3 sequences in the sample, around 15% are singletons; the top ten hold about 12%. The ends lost 5 bases at V and 4 bases at J; junction bases unmatched: 7. The CDR3 extends over 16 amino acids. Germline loops: CDR1 MNHNS, CDR2 SASEGT. The entry originates in a study of early T cells in non-severe SARS-CoV-2 infection. Across the whole study: Chains from this unsorted whole-blood bulk RNA could not be paired.

Sequences were obtained from whole blood. The clonotype originates from an adult who was a healthcare worker with PCR-confirmed SARS-CoV-2 infection or an uninfected control (not recorded which). The J gene is TRBJ2-3, the V gene TRBV6-1; TRBD2 matches 12 bases. The CDR3 region has the DNA TGTGCCAGCAGTTACCTTTCTAGCGGGGGGGCAGATACGCAGTATTTT. Its protein is CASSYLSSGGADTQYF.